A single T cell receptor (beta chain) is shown here with its context. This sample stems from a study of blood T cell repertoires in COVID-19. The wider study: COVID-19 samples collected from the United States, Italy and Spain covered acute and convalescent phases.

The table came from immunoSEQ multiplex PCR; TCRdb's copy has only in-frame clones and leaves some out. Among 110,000 or so clones listed, roughly 90% were seen once. This receptor was identified in a human donor in a cohort sampled during active COVID-19. The sequencing sample was made of peripheral blood.

The CDR3 DNA sequence: TGCGCCAGCAGCTTGGGGGGTCAGGGGTACGAGCAGTACTTC. It codes for CASSLGGQGYEQYF. The V gene is TRBV5-1, the J gene TRBJ2-7, with D perhaps TRBD1 (6 bases). CDR1 SGHRS and CDR2 YFSETQ come from the germline V gene. The CDR3 sequence is 14 residues long. V was shortened by 0 bases and J by 4 bases, with 11 bases between the two germline ends. Full variable domain (remainder filled in from reference TRBV5-1 and TRBJ2-7): KAGVTQTPRYLIKTRGQQVTLSCSPISGHRSVSWYQQTPGQGLQFLFEYFSETQRNKGNFPGRFSGRQFSNSRSEMNVSTLELGDSALYLCASSLGGQGYEQYFGPGTRLTVT.